These 10 T cell receptor beta chains originate from one sample sequenced in a study of T cells in women clearing cervical HPV infection. Sequencing was performed with immunoSEQ multiplex PCR; in TCRdb, only in-frame clones are kept and a portion is missing. In all, the sample yields about 25,000 clones. Source material: blood buffy coat. The receptors were gathered from a woman between 18 and 75 years old with a cervical HPV16 infection that either progressed to CIN3+ or cleared (not recorded which).

A remark on this clone: The CDR3 goes on 3 residues after the read ends, and that part is filled in from the germline J gene. The V gene is TRBV19, the J gene TRBJ1-1, with unresolved D. Germline CDR1 and CDR2: LNHDA and SQIVND (reference sequence). V lost 5 bases and J lost 0, with 13 bases in between. The CDR3 runs 15 residues. The chain's CDR3 is CASSAIQEMNTEAFF. CDR3 bases read: TGTGCCAGTAGTGCCATTCAGGAAATGAACACTGAA.

Concerning this clone itself: The DNA ends 3 residues before the CDR3 does, and the rest of the CDR3 is filled in from the germline J gene. This rearrangement joins TRBV11-2 to TRBJ1-4; 9 bases are a match to TRBD1. This CDR3 comprises 14 residues. The V gene end was trimmed by 3 bases and the J gene end by 7 bases; junction bases not matched to a gene: 3. Per the germline V gene, CDR1 is SGHAT and CDR2 is FQNNGV. The CDR3: CASSLGQGGEKLFF. Partial CDR3 DNA: TGTGCCAGCAGCTTGGGACAGGGTGGTGAAAAA. Using reference TRBV11-2 and TRBJ1-4 for the parts outside the CDR3, the full variable domain is EAGVAQSPRYKIIEKRQSVAFWCNPISGHATLYWYQQILGQGPKLLIQFQNNGVVDDSQLPKDRFSAERLKGVDSTLKIQPAKLEDSAVYLCASSLGQGGEKLFFGSGTQLSVL.

Note on this clone: The read terminates 3 residues before the CDR3 end, so the remaining end is supplied by the germline J gene. The V gene is TRBV6-2 or TRBV6-3, the J gene TRBJ2-3; 14 bases match TRBD2. The CDR3 is made up of 16 amino acids. CDR1 is MNHEY, CDR2 SVGEGT, per germline. The chain's CDR3 is CASSYSTSGGAGSQYF. The part of the CDR3 DNA that was read is TGTGCCAGCAGTTACTCGACTAGCGGGGGGGCAGGCTCG.

Points on this clone: The observed sequence ends 3 residues before the CDR3 terminus, with the missing tail filled in from the germline J gene. The rearrangement links TRBV20-1 to TRBJ2-2; the D gene is possibly TRBD2 (5 bases). Deletions cut 0 bases from V and 6 bases from J, with 14 bases between. The germline V gene encodes CDR1 DFQATT and CDR2 SNEGSKA (reference sequence). CDR3 length: 15 amino acids. The CDR3 region is CSAREGRGFAGELFF. CDR3 bases read: TGCAGTGCTAGAGAAGGTCGGGGTTTTGCCGGGGAG.

On this clone itself: The read falls 3 residues short of the CDR3 end, and the missing part is taken from the germline J gene. The chain has TRBV30 and TRBJ1-2; 8 nucleotides agree with TRBD1. Germline CDR1 GTSNPN, CDR2 SVGIG (reference sequence). This CDR3 has 11 amino acids. This CDR3 is CAVQGAYDYTF. The part of the CDR3 DNA that was read is TGTGCCGTGCAGGGGGCCTACGAC. The full variable domain, rest sourced from reference TRBV30 and TRBJ1-2, is SQTIHQWPATLVQPVGSPLSLECTVEGTSNPNLYWYRQAAGRGLQLLFYSVGIGQISSEVPQNLSASRPQDRQFILSSKKLLLSDSGFYLCAVQGAYDYTFGSGTRLTVV.

In the case of this clone: The read ends 3 residues before the CDR3 terminus; that terminus is restored from the germline J gene. The rearrangement uses TRBV7-2 and TRBJ1-2; D gene ambiguous. Germline assignment: CDR1 SGHTA and CDR2 FQGNSA. V dropped 8 bases and J dropped 5 bases, with 12 bases sitting between them. This CDR3 is built from 12 residues. The part of the CDR3 DNA that was read is TGTGCCAGCCTTATTTCGGGTTATGGC. Protein product: CASLISGYG. The entire CDR3 sequence reads CASLISGYGYTF.

The chain's CDR3 is CASSRDSQGKLFF. The sequenced CDR3 bases are TGTGCCAGCAGTCGGGACAGCCAGGGAAAA. The chain recombines TRBV6-2 or TRBV6-3 with TRBJ1-4; TRBD1 matches 7 bases. The DNA ends 3 residues before the CDR3 does, and the rest of the CDR3 is filled in from the germline J gene. Looked up from germline, CDR1 is MNHEY and CDR2 is SVGEGT. The ends lost 5 bases at V and 10 bases at J; junction bases unmatched: 7. The CDR3 is 13 amino acids.

In regard to this clone: An end of the junction differs from the germline gene, which may be a read error. The CDR3 loop is CATRTSGAQNIQYF. The sequenced CDR3 bases are TGTGCCACTAGGACTAGCGGAGCCCAAAACATT. This rearrangement joins TRBV6-2 or TRBV6-3 to TRBJ2-4; TRBD2 matches 10 bases. The read ends 3 residues before the CDR3 terminus; that terminus is restored from the germline J gene. The CDR3 loop spans 14 amino acids. The germline gives CDR1 MNHEY, CDR2 SVGEGT.

The CDR3 protein is CASSILGLEYGGGELFF. Partial CDR3 DNA: TGTGCCAGCTCAATCCTGGGACTTGAGTATGGTGGCGGGGAG. This chain uses TRBV7-6 with TRBJ2-2; perhaps TRBD2 as D (6 bases). The sequence runs out 3 residues before the end of the CDR3; the remainder is reconstructed from the germline J gene. With 8 bases removed from V and 7 bases from J, the gap between germline ends came to 26 bases. The CDR3 has 17 residues. Germline V gene sequence: CDR1 SGHVS, CDR2 FNYEAQ.

As for this clone: The CDR3 is cut off 3 residues early in the read; its end comes from the germline J gene. The chain combines TRBV7-9 with TRBJ2-4; 7 nucleotides match TRBD1. The CDR3 totals 13 residues. The V gene's germline CDR1 is SEHNR and CDR2 FQNEAQ (reference sequence). CDR3 region: CASSVGQSYGQYF. The sequenced part of the CDR3 DNA is TGTGCCAGCAGCGTGGGACAGAGCTATGGT.